This TCR beta chain stems from a study of graft-versus-host responses after intestinal transplantation. Researchers sorted proliferating CFSE-low CD3+CD4+ and CD3+CD8+ responders once the reaction had finished. Some clones are missing from TCRdb's copy, which holds only in-frame ones; the method was immunoSEQ multiplex PCR. Here the sample spans nearly 25,000 clones, 40% being singletons. This clone showed up just a few times. Sequencing was performed on alloreactive CD4+ T cells from a mixed lymphocyte reaction culture, taken before intestinal transplant. Subset defined: CFSE-low proliferating T cells sorted from roughly six-day pre-transplant mixed lymphocyte reaction (GvH or HvG direction). The clonotype was recovered from a human patient who received an intestinal transplant.

The CDR3 bases are TGCGCCAGCAGCCGGACCGGGACTAGCGATTCCACAGATACGCAGTATTTT. Protein sequence: CASSRTGTSDSTDTQYF. This chain joins TRBV4-1 and TRBJ2-3; the match to TRBD2 covers 10 bases. The CDR3 extends over 17 amino acids. Trimming cost V 4 bases and J 2 bases; bases outside gene matches: 9. The germline V gene encodes CDR1 MGHRA and CDR2 YSYEKL.